A selection of T cell receptor beta chains follows, all from one sample in a study of blood T cell repertoires in COVID-19. Using immunoSEQ multiplex PCR, the repertoire was profiled, and TCRdb retains in-frame clones only, with some absent. The table lists about 130,000 clones, 75% to 90% of them singletons. Sequencing used peripheral blood. The source of these receptors is a man aged 60 to 75 with COVID-19, enrolled during active disease. Both conserved end residues are trimmed from each CDR3.

v_gene	j_gene	CDR3aa
TRBV5-6	TRBJ1-5	ASSLLNQPQH
TRBV3-1/TRBV3-2	TRBJ1-5	ASSQDSLSNQPQH
TRBV19	TRBJ1-4	ASSSGGSGGEKLF
TRBV5-6	TRBJ1-4	ASSLVGRAQEKLF
TRBV4-2	TRBJ2-1	ASSQVGSAGGPWWAYNEQF
TRBV5-1	TRBJ2-1	ASSFWEGVDEQF
TRBV6-5	TRBJ1-1	ASSNRRGNTEAF
TRBV7-9	TRBJ2-7	ASSFKPGLTYEQY
TRBV28	TRBJ1-1	ASSFSGGSESDTEAF
TRBV11-3	TRBJ2-7	ASSFNFEKTYEQY
TRBV18	TRBJ1-1	ASSPLAETEAF
TRBV4-2	TRBJ2-1	ASSQIGRGLAGGPKF
TRBV10-3	TRBJ1-5	AISESVRHAPHQPQH
TRBV4-3	TRBJ1-4	ASSQGGQGFNEKLF
TRBV7-3	TRBJ2-6	ASSSLGTQSSGANVLT
TRBV6-1	TRBJ1-5	ASSDGGRDQPQH
TRBV5-1	TRBJ1-1	ASSNRQGAPMNTEAF
TRBV9	TRBJ1-2	ASSAEEPNYGYT
TRBV11-2	TRBJ2-5	ASSLQGPSQETQY
TRBV15	TRBJ1-2	ATSRDSVSGGSYGYT
TRBV5-1	TRBJ1-1	ASSISTGNTEAF
TRBV6-6	TRBJ2-7	ASRYRDYTHEQY
TRBV6-5	TRBJ1-6	ASSYTQVNSPLH
TRBV6-5	TRBJ2-1	ASSPRTGRSAEQF
TRBV5-4	TRBJ2-1	ASSSGTSGVDEQF
TRBV4-3	TRBJ2-3	ASSQGLAGVQNTQY
TRBV6-6	TRBJ1-5	ASSYSQGLGQPQH
TRBV7-2	TRBJ1-5	ASSLVETANQPQH
TRBV7-8	TRBJ1-1	ASSPPVRLGGLTEAF
TRBV7-9	TRBJ2-5	ASSFQTRLGETQY
TRBV4-3	TRBJ2-3	ASSPPFFSGEADTQY
TRBV19	TRBJ2-5	ATRDRGLETQY
TRBV2	TRBJ2-7	ASSEADSSYEQY
TRBV5-1	TRBJ1-1	ASSLNGGFEAF
TRBV6-6	TRBJ1-1	ASSGRDTLNTEAF
TRBV7-2	TRBJ1-5	ASSPGQPNQPQH
TRBV4-2	TRBJ1-4	ASSQDPQGMTTNEKLF
TRBV3-1/TRBV3-2	TRBJ1-1	ASSPGTSEAF
TRBV19	TRBJ1-4	ASSTSGTANEKLF
TRBV29-1	TRBJ2-1	SVWSGGLNEQF
TRBV5-1	TRBJ1-2	ASSLDGQGFGGYT
TRBV2	TRBJ2-7	ASSRRESSYEQY
TRBV7-2	TRBJ1-2	ASSPSPIEGGDGYT
TRBV19	TRBJ2-5	ASSNLAGGPETQY
TRBV11-2	TRBJ1-6	ASSMGQAGPPHNSPLH
TRBV6-2/TRBV6-3	TRBJ1-1	ASSTLGQGATEAF
TRBV2	TRBJ1-5	ASRHGTSNQPQH
TRBV5-1	TRBJ1-4	ASSLDPGSNEKLF
TRBV5-4	TRBJ2-1	ASSYPSGGAYNEQF
TRBV12-1	TRBJ1-2	ASSSRQGGTSDYT
TRBV9	TRBJ2-1	ASSRGPASYNEQF
TRBV5-4	TRBJ2-7	ASSLTGGYEQY
TRBV10-2	TRBJ2-7	ASSESTTGTGRL
TRBV10-3	TRBJ1-4	AISERGTTNEKLF
TRBV6-5	TRBJ1-4	ASSYGREGEKLF